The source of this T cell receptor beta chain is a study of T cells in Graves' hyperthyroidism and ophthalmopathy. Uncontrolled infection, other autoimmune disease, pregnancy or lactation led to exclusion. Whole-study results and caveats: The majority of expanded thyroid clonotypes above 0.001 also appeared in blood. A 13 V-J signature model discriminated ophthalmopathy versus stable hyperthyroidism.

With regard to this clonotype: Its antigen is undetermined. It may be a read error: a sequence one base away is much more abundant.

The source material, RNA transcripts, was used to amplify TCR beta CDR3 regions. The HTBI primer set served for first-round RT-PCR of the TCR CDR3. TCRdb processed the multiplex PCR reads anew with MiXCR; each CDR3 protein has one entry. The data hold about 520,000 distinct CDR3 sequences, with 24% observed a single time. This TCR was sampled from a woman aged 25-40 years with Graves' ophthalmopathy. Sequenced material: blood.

The CDR3 loop reads CASSLTRAAGNTICF. The CDR3 DNA reads as TGTGCCAGCAGCTTAACTCGGGCGGCTGGAAACACCATATGTTTT. This chain joins TRBV11-2 and TRBJ1-3; D gene ambiguous. Germline V gene lookup returns CDR1 SGHAT and CDR2 FQNNGV. This CDR3 spans 15 amino acids. The whole variable domain, filled in from reference TRBV11-2 and TRBJ1-3, reads EAGVAQSPRYKIIEKRQSVAFWCNPISGHATLYWYQQILGQGPKLLIQFQNNGVVDDSQLPKDRFSAERLKGVDSTLKIQPAKLEDSAVYLCASSLTRAAGNTICFGEGSWLTVV.